This T cell receptor (beta chain) was documented in a study of regulatory T cells in long-lasting Graves disease. Study as a whole: Antithyroid drug exposure in newly diagnosed Graves' patients had lasted under 3 months.

The CDR3 has 14 residues. V gave up 4 bases and J gave up 6 bases, with 16 bases separating them. CDR1 is DFQATT, CDR2 SNEGSKA, per germline (reference sequence). The authors built TCR beta libraries using iRepertoire HTBI primers and Arm-PCR of CDR3 regions. MiXCR, run by TCRdb on the multiplex PCR reads, gives a single entry per CDR3 protein. The table shows roughly 380,000 distinct CDR3 sequences, with approximately 16% occurring only once. Time point specified: newly diagnosed GD, antithyroid drugs for less than 3 months. The TCR library was made from RNA extracted from PBMCs. An endocrinology department in Xi'an, China, recruited the patients. This sample was also put to use in a study of T cells in Graves' hyperthyroidism and ophthalmopathy. That publication notes: HTBI primers were employed in a first-round RT-PCR of the TCR CDR3.

The TCR was taken from a man aged 40-50 years with Graves disease. The chain has TRBV20-1 and TRBJ1-3, with D perhaps matching TRBD1 (5 bases). The material was peripheral blood mononuclear cells (PBMCs), obtained at new diagnosis, from a patient treated with antithyroid drugs. CDR3 sequence reads: CSANTQEATNTIYF. The CDR3 bases are TGCAGTGCTAACACACAGGAAGCCACAAACACCATATATTTT.